This T cell receptor beta chain was retrieved from a study of T-cell memory formation after mild COVID-19. Whole-study context: There were largely donor-specific TCR clusters. General study points: Pre-infection memory harbored some responding clones, suggesting cross-reactive memory joined. Most CD4+ clones that shrank were in CM and EM, while CD8+ ones turned up in EMRA.

MiXCR, run by TCRdb on the 5' RACE reads, gives a single entry per CDR3 protein. Of roughly 450,000 distinct CDR3 sequences in the sample, 15% to 20% were seen once. This CDR3 has 18 residues. Between the trimmed V and J ends, which lost 10 bases and 0 bases, there was a span of 25 bases. This clonotype appeared a few times. What it binds is unknown. The chain is built from TRBV12-3 or TRBV12-4 and TRBJ2-4; a weak D match, TRBD1 (6 bases). The sequenced sample was PBMCs or a T cell subset sorted from them (not recorded which). The clonotype was recovered from an adult woman who had mild COVID-19 (a few samples of this study predate the infection). Cell type and time point are not known. Here the CDR3 reads CATTAGVGGEVAKNIQYF. CDR3 nucleotides: TGTGCCACCACCGCCGGGGTAGGGGGAGAGGTAGCCAAAAACATTCAGTACTTC.